This T cell receptor (beta chain) was retrieved from a study of early T cells in non-severe SARS-CoV-2 infection listed by TCRdb under 2021. Turning to the overall study: Because TCR sequencing was done on bulk RNA from unsorted whole blood, the alpha and beta chains could not be paired.

General conclusions and limits of the study: VDJdb matching was skewed toward anti-spike CD8 responses and likely underestimated virus-specific expansions, missing private and CD4 specificities.

Only a few counts were recorded for this clonotype. Its antigen remains undetermined. Nothing much larger sits one base from this clone, and base qualities are not available. Inclusive of the bounding cysteine and phenylalanine, the CDR3 is 14 residues long. The DNA shown is the 42-base CDR3, in frame from base 1. The receptor library was made with 5' RACE. Sequencing was performed on a NextSeq 500. The TCR library protocol attached unique molecular identifiers to individual cDNA molecules to correct for sequencing error and PCR bias. Both TCR alpha and beta chains were sequenced, and tight co-correlation was observed between alpha and beta sequence abundances in each sample. Concerning the study's data processing: Decombinator V4 was used to perform V gene, J gene and CDR3 annotation of TCR sequences. Expanded TCRs were defined as changing significantly between any two time points under a Poisson model with p below 0.0001. TCR abundances were normalised to the total number of TCRs sequenced per sample and expressed as counts per million. MAIT TCRs were defined by TRAV1-2 paired with TRAJ12, TRAJ20 or TRAJ33, and iNKT TCRs by TRAV10 paired with TRAJ18. VDJdb, accessed on 1 November 2021, was searched for TCRs annotated for CMV, EBV and SARS-CoV-2, and TCRs annotated for more than one antigen were excluded. Using fastp trimming at Q25 and MiXCR clonotype assembly, TCRdb reanalyzed the public sequencing data and kept in-frame beta chains. Rows are combined by CDR3 protein, so each entry shows the most common genes and DNA. Clone size and V and J calls follow TCRdb, not the original study. Counted in this sample were about 80,000 distinct CDR3 sequences; about a sixth of them appeared once. The ten largest clones represent approximately 2.9% of the sample.

Set within a cohort of healthcare workers in London, UK, this nested case-control study involved weekly PCR testing of nasopharyngeal swabs along with blood sampling. Healthcare workers were recruited between 23 and 31 March 2020, during the week of the UK lockdown, and were followed weekly for up to roughly 15 weeks. This clonotype was sampled from an adult who was a healthcare worker with PCR-confirmed SARS-CoV-2 infection or an uninfected control (not recorded which). The rearrangement combines TRBV12-2 with TRBJ2-3. TRBV12-2 is reported as a pseudogene. The specimen sequenced was whole blood. The CDR3 region reads CASRPLWGTDTQYF. The DNA reads as follows: TGTGCAAGTCGCCCATTATGGGGCACAGATACGCAGTATTTT.